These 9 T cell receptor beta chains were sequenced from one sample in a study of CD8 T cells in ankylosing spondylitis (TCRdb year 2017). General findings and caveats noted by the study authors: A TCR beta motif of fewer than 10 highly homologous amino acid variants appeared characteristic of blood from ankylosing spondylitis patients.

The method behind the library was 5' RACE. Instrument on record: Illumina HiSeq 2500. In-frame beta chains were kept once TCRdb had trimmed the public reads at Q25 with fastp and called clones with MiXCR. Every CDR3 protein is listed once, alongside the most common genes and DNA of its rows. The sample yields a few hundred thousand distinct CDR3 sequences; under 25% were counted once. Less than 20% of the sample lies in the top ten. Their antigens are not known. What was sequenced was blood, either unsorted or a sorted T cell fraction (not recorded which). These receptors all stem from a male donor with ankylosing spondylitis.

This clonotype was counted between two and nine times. The CDR3 DNA reads TGTGCCAGCCAGGGAGGCACCTACGAGCAGTACTTC. Residues: CASQGGTYEQYF. V gene TRBV12-3 or TRBV12-4 combines with J gene TRBJ2-7; TRBD2 might be the D (6 bases). The length of the CDR3 is 12 residues. V was shortened by 8 bases and J by 2 bases, with 10 bases between the two germline ends.

The CDR3 is CANATQTAPNTGELFF. For the CDR3, the DNA is TGTGCCAATGCGACCCAGACAGCTCCGAACACCGGGGAGCTGTTTTTT. The gene calls are TRBV6-1 and TRBJ2-2; a possible D gene is TRBD1 (5 bases). Trimming took 10 bases from V and 0 from J, leaving 18 bases between them. The CDR3 runs 16 residues. Germline V gene data show CDR1 as MNHNS and CDR2 as SASEGT.

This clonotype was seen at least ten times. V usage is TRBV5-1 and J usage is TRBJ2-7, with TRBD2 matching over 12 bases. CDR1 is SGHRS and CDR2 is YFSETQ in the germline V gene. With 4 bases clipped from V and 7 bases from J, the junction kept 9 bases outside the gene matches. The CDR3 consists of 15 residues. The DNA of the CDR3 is TGCGCCAGCAGCCTCCTAGCGGGAGGGCCTGGGGAGCAGTACTTC. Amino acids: CASSLLAGGPGEQYF.

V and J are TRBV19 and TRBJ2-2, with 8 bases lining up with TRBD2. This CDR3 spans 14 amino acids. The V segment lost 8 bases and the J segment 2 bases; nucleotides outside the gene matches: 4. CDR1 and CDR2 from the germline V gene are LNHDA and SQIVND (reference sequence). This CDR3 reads CASAGGGNTGELFF. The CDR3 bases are TGTGCCAGTGCGGGGGGCGGAAACACCGGGGAGCTGTTTTTT.

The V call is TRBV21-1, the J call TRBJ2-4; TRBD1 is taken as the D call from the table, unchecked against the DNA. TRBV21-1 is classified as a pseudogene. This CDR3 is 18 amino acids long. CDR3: CASSHGTETQRAKNIQYF. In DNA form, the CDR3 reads TGTGCCAGCAGCCACGGGACAGAGACCCAGAGGGCCAAAAACATTCAGTACTTC.

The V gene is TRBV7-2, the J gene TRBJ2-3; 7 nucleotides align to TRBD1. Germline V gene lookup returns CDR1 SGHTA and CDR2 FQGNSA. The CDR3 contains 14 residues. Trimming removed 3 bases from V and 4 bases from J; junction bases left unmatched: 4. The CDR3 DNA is TGTGCCAGCAGCTTTACAGGGGTCCCAGATACGCAGTATTTT. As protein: CASSFTGVPDTQYF.

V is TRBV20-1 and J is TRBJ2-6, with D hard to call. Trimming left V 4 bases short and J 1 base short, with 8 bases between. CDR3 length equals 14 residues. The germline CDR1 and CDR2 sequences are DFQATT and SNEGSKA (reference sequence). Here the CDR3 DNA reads TGCAGTGCTAAGGACCAGTCTGGGGCCAACGTCCTGACTTTC. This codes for CSAKDQSGANVLTF.

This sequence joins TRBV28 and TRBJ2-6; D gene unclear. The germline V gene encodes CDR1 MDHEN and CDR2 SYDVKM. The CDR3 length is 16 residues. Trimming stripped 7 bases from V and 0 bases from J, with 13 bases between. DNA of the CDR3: TGTGCCAGCAAACCGACCCCACTCTCTGGGGCCAACGTCCTGACTTTC. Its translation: CASKPTPLSGANVLTF.

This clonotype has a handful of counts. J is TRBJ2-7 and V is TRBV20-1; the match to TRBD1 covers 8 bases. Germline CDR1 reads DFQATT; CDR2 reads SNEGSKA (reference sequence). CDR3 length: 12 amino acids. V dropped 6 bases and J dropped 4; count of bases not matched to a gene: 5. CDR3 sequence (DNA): TGCAGTGCCGCTGGACAGGGTTACGAGCAGTACTTC. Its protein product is CSAAGQGYEQYF.